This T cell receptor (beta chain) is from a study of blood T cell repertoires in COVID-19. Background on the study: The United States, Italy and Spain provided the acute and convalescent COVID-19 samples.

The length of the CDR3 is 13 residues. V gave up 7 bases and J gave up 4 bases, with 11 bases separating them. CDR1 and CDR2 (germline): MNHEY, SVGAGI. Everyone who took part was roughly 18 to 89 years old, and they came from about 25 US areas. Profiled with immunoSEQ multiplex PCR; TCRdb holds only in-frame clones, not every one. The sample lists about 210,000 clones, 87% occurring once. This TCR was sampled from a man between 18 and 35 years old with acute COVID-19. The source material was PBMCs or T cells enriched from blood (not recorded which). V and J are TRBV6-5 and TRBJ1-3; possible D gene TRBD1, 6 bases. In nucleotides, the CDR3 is TGTGCCAGCACAATTGGGACAGGAAACACCATATATTTT. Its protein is CASTIGTGNTIYF.